The T cell receptor beta chain described here comes from a study of CD8 T cells in Susac syndrome. CDR3 length: 16 residues. Trimming stripped 3 bases from V and 5 bases from J, with 17 bases between. Sequencing of TCR beta was performed on blood CD8+ and CD4+ T cells. The multiple sclerosis control group was made up of treatment-naive patients with stable or active relapsing-remitting disease. The CD8+ and CD4+ T cells were isolated magnetically using a negative isolation approach, whereas the TEMRA cells were enriched by FACS. Random hexamers primed reverse transcription of about 0.45 to 1 ug RNA. The immunoSEQ assay covered 54 Vbeta and 13 Jbeta segments for CDR3. TCRdb called the immunoSEQ multiplex PCR reads again in MiXCR, with one record for every CDR3 protein. The repertoire consists of 200,000 to 250,000 distinct CDR3 sequences, with about 90% occurring once and the leading ten covering around 0.14%.

This TCR came from a human donor with multiple sclerosis. The J gene is TRBJ2-1, the V gene TRBV12-3 or TRBV12-4; D gene uncertain. Specimen: CD8+ T cells from PBMCs. The CDR3 coding sequence is TGTGCCAGCAGTTTCCCCCGTTCCGATTATAACAATGAGCAGTTCTTC. Protein sequence: CASSFPRSDYNNEQFF.